This passage covers 20 T cell receptor beta chains from one sample sequenced in a study of blood T cell repertoires in COVID-19. The data were produced by immunoSEQ multiplex PCR, yet TCRdb's version contains in-frame clones alone and is incomplete. The sample consists of 150,000 to 200,000 clones, about 80% of them appearing once. What was sequenced was PBMCs or T cells enriched from blood (not recorded which). The receptors were gathered from a man aged 50 to 60 who had recovered from COVID-19.

The chain uses TRBV10-3 and TRBJ2-2; 8 nucleotides match TRBD1. Germline V CDR1 and CDR2: ENHRY, SYGVKD. V trimming: 0 bases; J trimming: 6 bases; junction bases outside the gene matches: 6. This CDR3 region has 16 residues. As DNA, the CDR3 is TGTGCCATCAGTGAGTCGACGGGACAGGTTTCCGGGGAGCTGTTTTTT. Translation gives CAISESTGQVSGELFF.

CDR3 nucleotide sequence: TGCGCCAGCAGCTTGGAGCGGGGTCTAGGGGAGCTGTTTTTT. It codes for CASSLERGLGELFF. This rearrangement joins TRBV5-1 to TRBJ2-2, with TRBD2 matching over 7 bases. The CDR3 is 14 residues long. Trimming removed 0 bases from V and 8 bases from J; junction bases left unmatched: 4. CDR1 is SGHRS and CDR2 is YFSETQ in the germline V gene.

V gene TRBV6-2 or TRBV6-3 combines with J gene TRBJ2-1; perhaps TRBD2 as D (6 bases). The CDR3 has 12 amino acids. Germline CDR1 MNHEY, CDR2 SVGEGT. V lost 2 bases and J 7 bases, leaving 6 bases between the germline ends. CDR3 in amino acids: CASSYGRNEQFF. The CDR3 coding sequence is TGTGCCAGCAGTTACGGGAGGAATGAGCAGTTCTTC.

V usage is TRBV5-1 and J usage is TRBJ1-1; TRBD1 aligns across 9 bases. This CDR3 is 13 amino acids long. Trimming removed 6 bases from V and 6 bases from J; junction bases left unmatched: 6. CDR1 and CDR2 from the germline V gene are SGHRS and YFSETQ. This chain's CDR3 is CASTQGAVAEAFF. The DNA of the CDR3 is TGCGCCAGCACACAGGGGGCAGTCGCTGAAGCTTTCTTT.

This clone was detected only once. V is TRBV6-4 and J is TRBJ2-2; 7 bases map to TRBD2. The CDR3 is 14 residues long. From germline, CDR1 is MRHNA and CDR2 SNTAGT. V shed 6 bases, J shed 3 bases, and the junction held 4 bases outside the gene matches. This CDR3 is CASRPAGDTGELFF. CDR3 sequence (DNA): TGTGCCAGCAGACCCGCGGGGGACACCGGGGAGCTGTTTTTT.

The V and J genes are TRBV19 and TRBJ2-1, with 9 bases matching TRBD1. This CDR3 is 16 amino acids long. Germline V gene lookup returns CDR1 LNHDA and CDR2 SQIVND (reference sequence). The J segment lost 0 bases and the V segment lost 1 base, leaving 1 base of the junction unmatched. CDR3 DNA sequence: TGTGCCAGTAGTATAGGGGGACAGGGCTCCTACAATGAGCAGTTCTTC. Translating gives CASSIGGQGSYNEQFF.

The rearrangement joins TRBV5-1 to TRBJ1-1; 7 bases align to TRBD1. The CDR3 sequence is 15 residues long. V lost 3 bases and J lost 3; bases outside the gene matches: 8. CDR1 and CDR2 from the germline V gene are SGHRS and YFSETQ. CDR3 in DNA: TGCGCCAGCAGCTCCCGACAGGGAGGAGACACTGAAGCTTTCTTT. Translating gives CASSSRQGGDTEAFF.

This clone was seen a few times. V usage is TRBV7-3 and J usage is TRBJ2-5; 10 bases agree with TRBD1. The CDR3 spans 16 residues. Germline assignment: CDR1 SGHTA and CDR2 FQGTGA. Unmatched junction bases numbered 5, after V lost 0 bases and J lost 4 bases. CDR3 nucleotides: TGTGCCAGCAGCTTAACTCCGGGACAGGGGTCAGAGACCCAGTACTTC. Its protein product is CASSLTPGQGSETQYF.

V usage is TRBV28 and J usage is TRBJ1-6, with 10 nucleotides matching TRBD1. V trimming: 8 bases; J trimming: 7 bases; junction bases outside the gene matches: 11. This CDR3 spans 16 amino acids. Germline V gives CDR1 MDHEN, CDR2 SYDVKM. The CDR3 DNA sequence: TGTGCCAGCTTGCACCAGGGGACAGGGGACAATTCACCCCTCCACTTT. Its translation is CASLHQGTGDNSPLHF.

The rearrangement links TRBV20-1 to TRBJ1-5; D not resolved. The V gene lost 3 bases and the J gene lost 4 bases, with 16 bases spanning the gap. CDR1 and CDR2 from the germline V gene are DFQATT and SNEGSKA (reference sequence). The CDR3 covers 15 residues. This CDR3 reads CSASLNTLWNQPQHF. CDR3 bases: TGCAGTGCTAGTCTTAACACCTTATGGAATCAGCCCCAGCATTTT.

This clone was recorded once. The V and J genes are TRBV7-9 and TRBJ1-2, with 8 positions matching TRBD1. The CDR3 length is 13 residues. V lost 4 bases, J lost 6 bases, and 4 bases stayed unmatched. The germline gives CDR1 SEHNR, CDR2 FQNEAQ (reference sequence). The CDR3 DNA reads as TGTGCCAGCAGCTATATACAGGGGGATGGCTACACCTTC. Translated: CASSYIQGDGYTF.

The chain carries TRBV2 and TRBJ1-4, with TRBD1 identical over 7 bases. The V gene end was trimmed by 6 bases and the J gene end by 15 bases; junction bases not matched to a gene: 13. The CDR3 extends over 13 amino acids. The germline gives CDR1 SNHLY, CDR2 FYNNEI. For the CDR3, the DNA is TGTGCCAGCAGCGACGGACAGGACCCGATTATGTTTTTT. Amino acid sequence: CASSDGQDPIMFF. The entire variable domain, with the rest obtained from reference TRBV2 and TRBJ1-4, is as follows: EPEVTQTPSHQVTQMGQEVILRCVPISNHLYFYWYRQILGQKVEFLVSFYNNEISEKSEIFDDQFSVERPDGSNFTLKIRSTKLEDSAMYFCASSDGQDPIMFFGSGTQLSVL.

The chain is built from TRBV6-6 and TRBJ1-2, with D unresolved. The V end lost 7 bases, the J end lost 0 bases, and 9 bases lay between the germline ends. Germline CDR1 and CDR2: MNHNY and SVGAGI (reference sequence). The CDR3 has 13 residues. CDR3 nucleotide sequence: TGTGCCAGCACTCAAACTGCTAACTATGGCTACACCTTC. Residues: CASTQTANYGYTF.

This clone came up a few times. The V call is TRBV7-3, the J call TRBJ1-2; D is unresolved. The CDR3 covers 15 residues. Germline lookup yields CDR1 SGHTA and CDR2 FQGTGA. V was pared by 4 bases and J by 3 bases, with 15 bases between. CDR3 in DNA: TGTGCCAGCAGCTCCTTGGTAGTAGCGGACTATGGCTACACCTTC. Its protein is CASSSLVVADYGYTF.

Only one count was recorded for this clone. The chain combines TRBV3-1 (or the pseudogene TRBV3-2) with TRBJ2-1; weak D call: TRBD2 (5 bases). V shed 1 base and J shed 7 bases, with 14 bases lying between them. The CDR3 is 15 residues long. The germline CDR1 and CDR2 sequences are LGHDT and YNNKEL (reference sequence). This CDR3 is CASSQGVGRTNEQFF. CDR3 nucleotides: TGTGCCAGCAGCCAAGGAGTGGGCAGGACTAATGAGCAGTTCTTC.

The rearrangement links TRBV5-1 to TRBJ1-6, with D uncertain. The germline V and J ends were trimmed by 1 base and 6 bases, with 8 bases remaining between them. The CDR3 covers 14 residues. In germline, CDR1 is SGHRS, CDR2 YFSETQ. The CDR3 DNA sequence: TGCGCCAGCAGCTTGACTGCTTCTAATTCACCCCTCCACTTT. Translated: CASSLTASNSPLHF. The complete variable domain, with remaining parts taken from reference TRBV5-1 and TRBJ1-6, reads KAGVTQTPRYLIKTRGQQVTLSCSPISGHRSVSWYQQTPGQGLQFLFEYFSETQRNKGNFPGRFSGRQFSNSRSEMNVSTLELGDSALYLCASSLTASNSPLHFGNGTRLTVT.

The V call is TRBV7-3, the J call TRBJ1-1, with TRBD1 as a possible D gene (5 bases). CDR1 SGHTA and CDR2 FQGTGA come from the germline V gene. The CDR3 sequence is 15 residues long. V gave up 5 bases and J gave up 1 base, with 14 bases separating them. In nucleotides, the CDR3 is TGTGCCAGCAGCCCTCAGGGTGCATCGAACACTGAAGCTTTCTTT. It translates to CASSPQGASNTEAFF.

Written as DNA, the CDR3 is TGTGCCAGCAGTTACAGGCAGGATGGCTACACCTTC. Its translation is CASSYRQDGYTF. The genes are TRBV6-6 and TRBJ1-2; D call uncertain. Germline V gene sequence: CDR1 MNHNY, CDR2 SVGAGI (reference sequence). With 2 bases removed from V and 6 bases from J, the gap between germline ends came to 7 bases. The CDR3 length is 12 residues.

V gene TRBV7-6 combines with J gene TRBJ2-3, with D possibly TRBD1 on 5 matching bases. This CDR3 is 16 amino acids long. Germline-derived CDR1 and CDR2 are SGHVS and FNYEAQ. The ends were cut back, 1 base at V and 3 bases at J, with 14 bases in the middle. The CDR3 nucleotides are TGTGCCAGCAGCTTAGTATCAGGGCTTGGGACAGATACGCAGTATTTT. Protein product: CASSLVSGLGTDTQYF.

The chain is built from TRBV18 and TRBJ1-2, with 9 bases lining up with TRBD1. V lost 3 bases and J lost 4; bases outside the gene matches: 6. In germline, CDR1 is KGHSH, CDR2 LQKENI. The CDR3 is 15 residues long. The CDR3 protein is CASSPGGQGIYGYTF. The CDR3, as DNA: TGTGCCAGCTCACCGGGGGGACAGGGAATCTATGGCTACACCTTC. Full variable domain (missing parts from reference TRBV18 and TRBJ1-2): NAGVMQNPRHLVRRRGQEARLRCSPMKGHSHVYWYRQLPEEGLKFMVYLQKENIIDESGMPKERFSAEFPKEGPSILRIQQVVRGDSAAYFCASSPGGQGIYGYTFGSGTRLTVV.